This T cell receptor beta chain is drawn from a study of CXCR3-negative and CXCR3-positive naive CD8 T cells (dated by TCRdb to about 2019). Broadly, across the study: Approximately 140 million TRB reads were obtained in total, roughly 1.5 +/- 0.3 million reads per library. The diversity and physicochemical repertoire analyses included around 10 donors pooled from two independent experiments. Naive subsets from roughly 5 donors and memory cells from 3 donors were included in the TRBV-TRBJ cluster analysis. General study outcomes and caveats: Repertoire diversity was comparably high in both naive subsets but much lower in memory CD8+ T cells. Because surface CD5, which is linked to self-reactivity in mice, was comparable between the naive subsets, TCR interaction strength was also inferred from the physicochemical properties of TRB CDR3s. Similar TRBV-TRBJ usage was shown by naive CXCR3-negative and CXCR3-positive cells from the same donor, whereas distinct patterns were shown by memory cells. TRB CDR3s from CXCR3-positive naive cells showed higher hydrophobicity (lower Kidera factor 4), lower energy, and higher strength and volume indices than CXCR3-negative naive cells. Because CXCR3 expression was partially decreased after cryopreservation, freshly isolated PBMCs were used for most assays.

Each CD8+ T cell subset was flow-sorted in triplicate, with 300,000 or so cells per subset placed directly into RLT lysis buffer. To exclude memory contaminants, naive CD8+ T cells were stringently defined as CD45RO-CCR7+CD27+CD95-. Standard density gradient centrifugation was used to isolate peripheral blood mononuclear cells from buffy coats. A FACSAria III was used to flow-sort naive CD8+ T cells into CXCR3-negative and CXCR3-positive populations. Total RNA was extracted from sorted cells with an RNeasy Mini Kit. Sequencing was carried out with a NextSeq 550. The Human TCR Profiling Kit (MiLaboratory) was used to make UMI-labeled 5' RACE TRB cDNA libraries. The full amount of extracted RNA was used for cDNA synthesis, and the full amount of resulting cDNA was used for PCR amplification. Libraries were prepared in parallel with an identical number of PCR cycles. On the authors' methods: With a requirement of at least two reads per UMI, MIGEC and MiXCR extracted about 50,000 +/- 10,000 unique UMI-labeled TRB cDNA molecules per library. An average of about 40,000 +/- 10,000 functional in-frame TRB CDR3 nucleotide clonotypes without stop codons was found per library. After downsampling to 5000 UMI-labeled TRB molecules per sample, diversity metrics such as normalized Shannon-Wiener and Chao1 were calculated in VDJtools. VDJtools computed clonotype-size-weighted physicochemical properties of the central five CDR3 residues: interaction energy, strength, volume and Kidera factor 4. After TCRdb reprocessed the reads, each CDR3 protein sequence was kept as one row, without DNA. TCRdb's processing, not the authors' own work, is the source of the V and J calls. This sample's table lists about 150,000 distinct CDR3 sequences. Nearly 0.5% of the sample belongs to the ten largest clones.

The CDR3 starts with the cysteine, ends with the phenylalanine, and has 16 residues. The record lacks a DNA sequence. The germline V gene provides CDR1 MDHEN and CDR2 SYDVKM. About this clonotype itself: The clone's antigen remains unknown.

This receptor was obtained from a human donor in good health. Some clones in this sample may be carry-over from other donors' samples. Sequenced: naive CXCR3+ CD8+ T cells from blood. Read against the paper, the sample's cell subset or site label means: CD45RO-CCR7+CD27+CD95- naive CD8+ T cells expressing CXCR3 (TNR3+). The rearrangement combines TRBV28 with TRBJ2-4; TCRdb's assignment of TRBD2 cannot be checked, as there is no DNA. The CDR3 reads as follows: CASSLGMGRAKNIQYF.